This T cell receptor beta chain derives from a study of blood T cell repertoires in COVID-19. Study-wide background: COVID-19 samples from acute and convalescent phases originated in the United States, Italy and Spain.

Study processing details: Reference gene primer amplification in the assay estimated nucleated cell counts. The assay was immunoSEQ multiplex PCR, and TCRdb's table has in-frame clones only and misses some. That table gives V, J and clone size, and the DNA gave D and trimming. The data show more than 65,000 clones, with roughly 84% seen just once and 6.9% held by the top ten. Recruited during active infection, patients (from Seattle) were subsequently followed longitudinally. This clonotype was obtained from a man between 25 and 39 years old with COVID-19, enrolled during active disease. Sequencing was done on a sample of peripheral blood.

This CDR3 reads CAWSPDLISYGYTF. The CDR3, as DNA: TGTGCCTGGAGCCCCGATTTGATCAGCTATGGCTACACCTTC. J is TRBJ1-2 and V is TRBV30; D gene unclear. The germline gives CDR1 GTSNPN, CDR2 SVGIG (reference sequence). There are 14 residues in the CDR3. Trimming pared 3 bases from V and 4 bases from J, leaving 15 bases between.